This TCR beta chain was documented in a study of CD8 T cells in ankylosing spondylitis (dated by TCRdb to the late 2010s). For context, the study as a whole: T cell receptor beta repertoires were profiled in healthy donors and ankylosing spondylitis patients so that disease-linked TCR variants could be found. Peripheral blood was sampled, and synovial fluid was additionally collected from ankylosing spondylitis patients. The full study cohort comprised some 27 ankylosing spondylitis patients and approximately 100 healthy donors. Overall study results and their limits: The disease-linked clones were reported as significantly enriched in matched synovial fluid samples from ankylosing spondylitis patients. Some motif variants had previously been reported in the synovial fluid and blood of reactive arthritis patients, which suggests shared mechanisms of disease initiation. A CD8+ phenotype was shown by the disease-linked clones, which were found at relatively low frequencies in peripheral blood. Blood from ankylosing spondylitis patients appeared to be characterized by a TCR beta motif made up of about 8 highly homologous amino acid variants.

Synovial fluid samples and blood samples obtained from the same ankylosing spondylitis patients were matched. Sequencing used an Illumina HiSeq 2500. TCR beta libraries were prepared by quantitative 5'-RACE with molecular barcodes. Under the source paper's analysis protocol: To identify disease-linked TCR variants, a new computational method was used, one built on a probabilistic model of VDJ rearrangement. Through fastp at Q25 and MiXCR, TCRdb rebuilt clones from the public reads, retaining in-frame beta chains. Duplicate CDR3 protein sequences are folded into a single record with the most common DNA and genes. TCRdb's processing, not the authors', yielded these V and J calls. The sample data list about 36,000 distinct CDR3 sequences, and around an eighth of these were observed just once. The top ten hold approximately 33% of the sample. Details on this clonotype: Its specific antigen is unknown. Base qualities were left out, and no much larger clone turns up one base away.

The CDR3 contains 15 residues, cysteine and phenylalanine counted. Just the 45-base CDR3 DNA is kept, in frame starting at base 1. The germline V gene gives CDR1 as ENHRY and CDR2 as SYGVKD. Relative to germline, V is missing 0 bases and J is missing 5 bases, with 2 bases of the junction outside any gene match. The sequence was obtained from a male donor with ankylosing spondylitis. The V and J genes are TRBV10-3 and TRBJ1-5; 9 middle bases align to TRBD1. Sequencing was carried out using synovial fluid, either unsorted or a sorted T cell fraction (not recorded which). CDR3 reads: CAISESTGGDQPQHF. The nucleotide sequence reads TGTGCCATCAGTGAGTCGACAGGGGGGGATCAGCCCCAGCATTTT.